Sequencing of this T cell receptor beta chain was carried out in a study of vaccination and CD4 T cells after COVID-19 (dated by TCRdb to between 2022 and 2023). About the investigation overall: Convalescent patients had a positive SARS-CoV-2 result on nasal swab PCR, and of these patients, fewer than ten had mild disease and one had severe disease. The convalescent cohort comprised six males and four females, including two Hispanic individuals, seven Caucasians, two Asians and one multiracial person. Participants received two doses of either the Pfizer-BioNTech BNT162b2 vaccine (n=8) or the Moderna mRNA-1273 vaccine (n=2). Post-COVID blood samples were collected from convalescent patients a median of around 100 days after diagnosis, with a range of about 30 to 161 days. The time from the second vaccine dose to post-vaccine blood sampling had a median of roughly 72 days and ranged from roughly 13 to 241 days. The cultures were stimulated with overlapping spike peptide pools from SARS-CoV-2 and from the common cold coronaviruses HCoV-NL63, HCoV-OC43 and HCoV-229E. As controls, cultures received a CEFX viral epitope pool (the positive control), an HIV-1 Nef peptide pool (the negative control), or no peptide at all. The spike-specific CD4+ TCR repertoire was compared before and after mRNA vaccination in 10 to 11 COVID-19 convalescent patients and a few infection-naive healthy vaccine recipients. Beyond this particular receptor, the publication reports: Of the vaccine-specific clones found in convalescent patients, nearly all (304 of 307) were mono-reactive for SARS-CoV-2 spike instead of being cross-reactive with common cold coronaviruses. The median count of SARS-CoV-2-reactive clonotypes went up from about 23 after infection to roughly 38 after vaccination, although the change was not significant. Relatively few convalescent patients were included in the study, and early timepoints after natural infection were not analyzed. Among convalescent patients, a median roughly 90% of the SARS-CoV-2-reactive clones seen after vaccination appeared only after vaccination, which suggests priming specific to the vaccine.

What the treatment or condition label conveys for this sample: approximately 11-day PBMC culture with coronavirus spike peptide pools or control peptides (ViraFEST assay). The ViraFEST assay was used in the study, in which antigen-specific T cells were expanded with peptide pools and expanded clonotypes were subsequently identified by TCR sequencing. The convalescent patients' positive SARS-CoV-2 PCR tests fell between March and December 2020, which was before the Alpha, Beta and Delta variants emerged in the United States. PBMCs were cultured at roughly 1.8 million per well in IMDM supplemented with roughly 5.2% human AB serum and about 9.6 IU/ml IL-2, with approximately 9.2 ug/ml peptide pools added. Half of the culture medium was replaced with fresh IL-2-containing medium on days 3 and 7. After approximately eleven days of culture, CD4+ T cells were isolated by negative selection with the EasySep CD4+ T cell isolation kit. Ficoll-Paque Plus gradient centrifugation was used to isolate PBMCs from whole blood, and the isolated PBMCs were then either used fresh or cryopreserved at -140C. Triplicate wells were generally used for each culture condition.

Comments on this clonotype: It lacks a known antigen. No much larger clone exists at a distance of one base, and base qualities are not known.

Trimming takes 0 bases from V and 4 bases from J, and the germline ends sit 13 bases apart. The CDR3 runs 15 residues from the cysteine to the phenylalanine. The DNA shown is the 45-base CDR3, in frame from base 1. The germline V gene provides CDR1 MNHEY and CDR2 SVGAGI. Library preparation employed PCR. TCR sequencing of DNA from cultured CD4+ T cells used the Oncomine TCR Beta short-read assay at the Johns Hopkins FTIC core. The QIAamp micro DNA kit was used to extract genomic DNA from the cultured CD4+ T cells. The Oncomine TCR Beta libraries from cultured CD4+ T cells were pooled using unique dual indexes and then sequenced on an Illumina iSeq 100. The authors processed their data as follows. Non-productive sequences were removed, and CDR3s that did not start with C, did not end with F or W, or were shorter than 7 amino acids were discarded. The MANAFEST web application was used to identify antigen-specific clonotypes by comparing peptide-stimulated wells against reference wells and other culture wells. To be called positive, a clone needed an FDR below 0.05, an odds ratio above 5, and a productive frequency above 0.1% in at least two of three replicate wells. A clonotype counted as cross-reactive if it showed significant expansion both in the SARS-CoV-2 spike wells and in at least one common cold coronavirus spike condition. Using R version 3.6.1, CDR3 homology was evaluated through Levenshtein distances (stringdist) along with unrooted phylogenetic trees (ape). TCRdb applied fastp at Q25 and MiXCR to the public reads, then kept only in-frame beta chains. Each entry merges the rows of one CDR3 protein and shows their most common DNA and genes. The V and J calls were determined by TCRdb, not by the authors. The sample table holds several thousand distinct CDR3 sequences, of which approximately 60% were seen once. The ten largest clones take up 12% of the sample.

The source material was cultured CD4+ T cells from blood, sampled after SARS-CoV-2 vaccination. This clonotype was sampled from a human donor with COVID-19. The V gene is TRBV6-5 and the J gene is TRBJ2-7; a weak D assignment points to TRBD1 (6 bases agree). In nucleotides, the sequence is TGTGCCAGCAGTTACTCGAGACAGGCTGGGTACGAGCAGTACTTC. Its translation reads: CASSYSRQAGYEQYF.